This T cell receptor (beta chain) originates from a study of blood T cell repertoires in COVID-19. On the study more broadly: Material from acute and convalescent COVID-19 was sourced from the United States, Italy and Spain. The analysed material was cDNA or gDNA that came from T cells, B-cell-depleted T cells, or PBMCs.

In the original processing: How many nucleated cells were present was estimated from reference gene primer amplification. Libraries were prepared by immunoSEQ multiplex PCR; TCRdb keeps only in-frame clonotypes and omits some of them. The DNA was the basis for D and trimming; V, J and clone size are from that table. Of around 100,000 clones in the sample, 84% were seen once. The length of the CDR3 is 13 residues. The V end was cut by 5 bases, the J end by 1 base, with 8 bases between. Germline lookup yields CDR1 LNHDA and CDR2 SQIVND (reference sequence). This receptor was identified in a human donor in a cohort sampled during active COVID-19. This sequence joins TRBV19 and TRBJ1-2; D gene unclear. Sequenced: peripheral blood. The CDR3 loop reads CASSVTDNYGYTF. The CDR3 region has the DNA TGTGCCAGTAGTGTTACTGATAACTATGGCTACACCTTC.